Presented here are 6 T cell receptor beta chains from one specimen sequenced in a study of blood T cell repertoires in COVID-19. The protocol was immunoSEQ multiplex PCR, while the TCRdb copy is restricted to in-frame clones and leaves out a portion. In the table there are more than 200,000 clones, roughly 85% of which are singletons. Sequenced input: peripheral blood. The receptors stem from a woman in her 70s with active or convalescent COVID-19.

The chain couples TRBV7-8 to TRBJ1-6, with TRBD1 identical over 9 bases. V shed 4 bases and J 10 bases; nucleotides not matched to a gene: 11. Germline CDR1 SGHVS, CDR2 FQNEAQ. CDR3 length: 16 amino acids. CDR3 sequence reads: CASSSTPGQGKSPLHF. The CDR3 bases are TGTGCCAGCAGCTCAACCCCGGGACAGGGAAAATCACCCCTCCACTTT. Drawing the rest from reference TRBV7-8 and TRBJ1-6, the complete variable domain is GAGVSQSPRYKVAKRGQDVALRCDPISGHVSLFWYQQALGQGPEFLTYFQNEAQLDKSGLPSDRFFAERPEGSVSTLKIQRTQQEDSAVYLCASSSTPGQGKSPLHFGNGTRLTVT.

CDR3 bases: TGTGCCAGCAGCCGATACAGGTACGAGCAGTACTTC. Its translation: CASSRYRYEQYF. The chain employs TRBV14 and TRBJ2-7, with D possibly TRBD1 on 5 matching bases. The CDR3 length is 12 residues. Trimming removed 4 bases from V and 4 bases from J, with 8 bases in between. CDR1 and CDR2 from the germline V gene are SGHDN and FVKESK. Full variable domain (outside the CDR3, taken from reference TRBV14 and TRBJ2-7): EAGVTQFPSHSVIEKGQTVTLRCDPISGHDNLYWYRRVMGKEIKFLLHFVKESKQDESGMPNNRFLAERTGGTYSTLKVQPAELEDSGVYFCASSRYRYEQYFGPGTRLTVT.

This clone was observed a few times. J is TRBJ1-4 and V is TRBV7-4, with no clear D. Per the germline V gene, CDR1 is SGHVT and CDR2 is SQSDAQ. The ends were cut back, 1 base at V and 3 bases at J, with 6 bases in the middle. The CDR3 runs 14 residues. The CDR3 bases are TGTGCCAGCAGCTTAGAACAGTCTAATGAAAAACTGTTTTTT. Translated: CASSLEQSNEKLFF. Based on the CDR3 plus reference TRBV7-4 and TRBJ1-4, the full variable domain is GAGVSQSPRYKVAKRGRDVALRCDSISGHVTLYWYRQTLGQGSEVLTYSQSDAQRDKSGRPSGRFSAERPERSVSTLKIQRTEQGDSAVYLCASSLEQSNEKLFFGSGTQLSVL.

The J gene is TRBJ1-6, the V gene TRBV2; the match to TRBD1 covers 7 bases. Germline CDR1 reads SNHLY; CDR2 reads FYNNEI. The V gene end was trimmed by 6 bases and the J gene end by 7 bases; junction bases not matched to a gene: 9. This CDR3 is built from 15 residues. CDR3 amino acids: CASSPNRGANSPLHF. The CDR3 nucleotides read TGTGCCAGCAGCCCGAACAGGGGAGCGAATTCACCCCTCCACTTT.

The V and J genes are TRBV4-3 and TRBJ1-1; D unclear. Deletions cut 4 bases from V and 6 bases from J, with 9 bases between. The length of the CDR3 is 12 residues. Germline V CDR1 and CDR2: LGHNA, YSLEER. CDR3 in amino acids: CASSPGGAEAFF. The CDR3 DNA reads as TGCGCCAGCAGCCCCGGAGGAGCTGAAGCTTTCTTT.

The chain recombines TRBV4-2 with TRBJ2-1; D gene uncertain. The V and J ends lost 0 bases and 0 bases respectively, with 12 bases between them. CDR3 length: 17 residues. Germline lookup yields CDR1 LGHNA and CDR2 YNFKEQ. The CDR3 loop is CASSQDPPYSSYNEQFF. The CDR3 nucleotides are TGTGCCAGCAGCCAAGATCCCCCCTATAGCTCCTACAATGAGCAGTTCTTC.